Listed here are 20 T cell receptor beta chains from one sample, sequenced in a study of monozygotic twins with inflammatory bowel disease. With the 5' RACE reads reprocessed, TCRdb shows one record per CDR3 protein and no DNA. The specimen's table records 440,000 or so distinct CDR3 sequences. Sequencing was performed on blood. The receptor source for this set is a human donor with ulcerative colitis or Crohn's disease, or a healthy co-twin of an affected twin (not recorded which).

This chain connects TRBV27 to TRBJ1-2; TCRdb's D gene call, TRBD1, goes unchecked for lack of DNA. The CDR3 contains 14 residues. Germline CDR1 and CDR2: MNHEY and SMNVEV (reference sequence). The CDR3 loop is CASSRQGPNYGYTF.

The chain combines TRBV7-2 with TRBJ1-1; the TRBD1 assignment by TCRdb is unverifiable without DNA. Germline-derived CDR1 and CDR2 are SGHTA and FQGNSA. This CDR3 spans 12 amino acids. Here the CDR3 reads CASSFRTGRAFF.

This rearrangement joins TRBV6-5 to TRBJ1-1; TCRdb's D gene call, TRBD1, goes unchecked for lack of DNA. Germline loops: CDR1 MNHEY, CDR2 SVGAGI. The length of the CDR3 is 13 residues. The CDR3 sequence is CASSFGQGTEAFF.

The genes are TRBV6-2 or TRBV6-3 and TRBJ2-2. This CDR3 is built from 18 residues. CDR1 MNHEY and CDR2 SVGEGT come from the germline V gene. The CDR3 here is CASSYSVPNPDPFGELFF.

The gene calls are TRBV28 and TRBJ1-4. The CDR3 sequence is 16 residues long. Germline lookup yields CDR1 MDHEN and CDR2 SYDVKM. This chain's CDR3 is CASSPLQGVTNEKLFF.

The chain employs TRBV5-4 and TRBJ2-1; TCRdb's D call of TRBD1 is untestable without DNA. CDR1 and CDR2 from the germline V gene are SGHNT and YYREEE (reference sequence). The CDR3 has 13 amino acids. CDR3 sequence: CASSFKGPGGPFF.

The J gene is TRBJ2-4, the V gene TRBV5-1; TCRdb selects TRBD1, and the lack of DNA leaves this call unchecked. CDR3 length: 14 residues. The germline gives CDR1 SGHRS, CDR2 YFSETQ. This CDR3 is CASSLDRAGNIQYF. Filled out from reference TRBV5-1 and TRBJ2-4, the complete variable domain reads KAGVTQTPRYLIKTRGQQVTLSCSPISGHRSVSWYQQTPGQGLQFLFEYFSETQRNKGNFPGRFSGRQFSNSRSEMNVSTLELGDSALYLCASSLDRAGNIQYFGAGTRLSVL.

The chain carries TRBV20-1 and TRBJ2-7; TCRdb designates TRBD2, a call that cannot be tested without DNA. The CDR3 is 14 residues long. CDR1 DFQATT and CDR2 SNEGSKA come from the germline V gene (reference sequence). CDR3 amino acids: CSAEGLATLYEQYF.

V and J are TRBV12-3 or TRBV12-4 and TRBJ1-1. The CDR3 length is 15 residues. The CDR3 loop is CASSLGEIMNTEAFF.

The chain combines TRBV20-1 with TRBJ2-5; TCRdb's D gene call, TRBD1, goes unchecked for lack of DNA. Germline CDR1 reads DFQATT; CDR2 reads SNEGSKA (reference sequence). The CDR3 runs 14 residues. The CDR3 here is CSARVGPSSETQYF.

The rearrangement joins TRBV20-1 to TRBJ2-1. Germline loops: CDR1 DFQATT, CDR2 SNEGSKA (reference sequence). The CDR3 loop spans 14 amino acids. The CDR3 region is CSALTRLIYNEQFF.

This chain links TRBV7-2 with TRBJ2-7; no DNA is available, so the TRBD2 call from TCRdb remains unchecked. Germline CDR1 and CDR2: SGHTA and FQGNSA. The CDR3 contains 15 residues. This chain's CDR3 is CASSRTGTSRYEQYF.

The CDR3: CASSAIFGGGYETQYF. The chain recombines TRBV5-1 with TRBJ2-5; the D call from TCRdb, TRBD1, cannot be confirmed without DNA. In germline, CDR1 is SGHRS, CDR2 YFSETQ. The CDR3 runs 16 residues.

V and J are TRBV11-1 and TRBJ1-1. Germline V gives CDR1 SGHAT, CDR2 FQDESV (reference sequence). This CDR3 has 18 residues. The CDR3 here is CASSLWQGLAKMNTEAFF.

CDR3 protein: CASRLNRGQYNEQFF. The chain uses TRBV6-1 and TRBJ2-1; the TCRdb D gene call, TRBD1, has no DNA to confirm it. CDR1 and CDR2 from the germline V gene are MNHNS and SASEGT. The CDR3 spans 15 residues.

The chain uses TRBV6-5 and TRBJ2-7. The CDR3 has 16 amino acids. In germline, CDR1 is MNHEY, CDR2 SVGAGI. The CDR3 sequence: CASSYSGLQPTYEQYF.

The CDR3 loop reads CASSHRLAGEETQYF. This chain uses TRBV6-1 with TRBJ2-5; TCRdb reports TRBD2, a call that lacks DNA to check it against. The CDR3 runs to 15 residues. Germline V gene data show CDR1 as MNHNS and CDR2 as SASEGT.

The chain couples TRBV7-2 to TRBJ2-2; the TCRdb call, TRBD1, lacks DNA for checking. This CDR3 comprises 15 residues. Per the germline V gene, CDR1 is SGHTA and CDR2 is FQGNSA. The CDR3 sequence is CASSLGPVDTGELFF. Supplemented by reference TRBV7-2 and TRBJ2-2, the full variable domain reads GAGVSQSPSNKVTEKGKDVELRCDPISGHTALYWYRQSLGQGLEFLIYFQGNSAPDKSGLPSDRFSAERTGGSVSTLTIQRTQQEDSAVYLCASSLGPVDTGELFFGEGSRLTVL.

The chain carries TRBV29-1 and TRBJ2-2; the TCRdb D gene call, TRBD2, has no DNA to confirm it. CDR3 length equals 13 residues. Germline lookup yields CDR1 SQVTM and CDR2 ANQGSEA. This chain's CDR3 is CSVAQGGPGELFF.

The chain couples TRBV6-1 to TRBJ1-1. The V gene's germline CDR1 is MNHNS and CDR2 SASEGT. This CDR3 is 14 amino acids long. The CDR3 protein is CASSRGGEPREAFF.